This T cell receptor (beta chain) originates from a study of T cells in Graves' hyperthyroidism and ophthalmopathy. V shed 3 bases, J shed 0 bases, and the junction held 9 bases outside the gene matches. The CDR3 consists of 17 residues. CDR1 and CDR2 (germline): MNHGY, SVAAGI. TCR beta CDR3 region amplification was performed from RNA transcripts. The HTBI primer set drove a first-round RT-PCR of the TCR CDR3. TCRdb analysed the multiplex PCR reads with MiXCR anew, one entry per CDR3 protein. The sample carries fewer than 450,000 distinct CDR3 sequences, 18% recorded once. Study results and limitations: Most clonotypes expanded in thyroid above 0.001 were likewise present in blood. In the analysis, a 13 V-J model separated ophthalmopathy from stable hyperthyroidism. The model made its ophthalmopathy prediction, and onset followed a median around 6.9 months later.

A few counts support this clonotype. The antigen remains undetermined. Clinical symptoms, serum thyroxine and TRAb, thyroid ultrasound and orbital computed tomography together formed the diagnostic basis. Sequenced material: blood. This receptor was obtained from a man aged 18 to 29 with Graves' ophthalmopathy. The V call is TRBV6-9, the J call TRBJ2-7; 9 nucleotides agree with TRBD1. CDR3 loop: CASSYTGGQGSSYEQYF. The CDR3 nucleotides are TGTGCCAGCAGTTACACGGGGGGACAGGGAAGCTCCTACGAGCAGTACTTC.